These 31 T cell receptor beta chains share one sample of origin, sequenced in a study of T cell changes during pregnancy in multiple sclerosis. Clones were sequenced by immunoSEQ multiplex PCR, and TCRdb holds only the in-frame ones, with some missing. Counted here are roughly 58,000 clones, around 94% occurring once; the ten biggest clones make up around 3.5%. Material: CD8+ T cells from peripheral blood mononuclear cells, obtained in the third trimester of pregnancy. The receptors were sampled from a female donor with multiple sclerosis, enrolled in a pregnancy study.

The chain uses TRBV5-5 and TRBJ2-7, with TRBD2 identical over 7 bases. Germline trimming cut 1 base from V and 6 bases from J; bases unmatched to any gene: 7. Germline CDR1 SGHKS, CDR2 YYEKEE (reference sequence). The CDR3 is 14 residues long. The CDR3 nucleotides are TGTGCCAGCAGCTTGATGGGAGGGCCAGGCGAGCAGTACTTC. It codes for CASSLMGGPGEQYF. The full variable domain, with the rest looked up from reference TRBV5-5 and TRBJ2-7, is DAGVTQSPTHLIKTRGQQVTLRCSPISGHKSVSWYQQVLGQGPQFIFQYYEKEERGRGNFPDRFSARQFPNYSSELNVNALLLGDSALYLCASSLMGGPGEQYFGPGTRLTVT.

The CDR3 is CASSSGLAETGELFF. The CDR3 region has the DNA TGTGCCAGCAGTTCTGGACTAGCGGAAACCGGGGAGCTGTTTTTT. The chain is built from TRBV27 and TRBJ2-2, with 10 bases that match TRBD2. Germline CDR1 reads MNHEY; CDR2 reads SMNVEV (reference sequence). J was trimmed by 5 bases and V by 4 bases; bases with no gene match: 4. The CDR3 is made up of 15 amino acids.

V gene TRBV30 combines with J gene TRBJ2-7; 8 bases map to TRBD1. Per the germline V gene, CDR1 is GTSNPN and CDR2 is SVGIG (reference sequence). Trimming cost V 7 bases and J 2 bases; bases outside gene matches: 10. The CDR3 loop spans 14 amino acids. The CDR3 DNA reads TGTGCCTACGCGGGACAGGTGCTACCCTACGAGCAGTACTTC. Amino acids: CAYAGQVLPYEQYF.

This clone appeared a few times. The genes are TRBV27 and TRBJ2-1; 10 positions agree with TRBD1. J was trimmed by 8 bases and V by 5 bases; bases with no gene match: 9. Germline CDR1 reads MNHEY; CDR2 reads SMNVEV (reference sequence). The CDR3 runs to 15 residues. The CDR3 here is CASSAGTGAGDEQFF. In DNA form, the CDR3 reads TGTGCCAGCAGTGCAGGGACAGGGGCGGGGGATGAGCAGTTCTTC.

The chain is built from TRBV7-9 and TRBJ1-1; D is unresolved. Germline-derived CDR1 and CDR2 are SEHNR and FQNEAQ (reference sequence). V was cut by 1 base and J by 4 bases, with 7 bases left in between. The CDR3 contains 13 residues. For the CDR3, the DNA is TGTGCCAGCAGCTTAGGCGGGGTCACTGAAGCTTTCTTT. Its protein is CASSLGGVTEAFF.

The V and J genes are TRBV6-4 and TRBJ2-7; a weak D match, TRBD2 (6 bases). The V end was cut by 0 bases, the J end by 7 bases, with 10 bases between. This CDR3 region has 13 residues. The germline V gene encodes CDR1 MRHNA and CDR2 SNTAGT. The CDR3 sequence is CASSDSMGGEQYF. The DNA of the CDR3 is TGTGCCAGCAGTGACTCGATGGGGGGAGAGCAGTACTTC.

V is TRBV7-2 and J is TRBJ2-7; D uncertain. V was clipped by 5 bases and J by 3 bases, with 17 bases between them. Per the germline V gene, CDR1 is SGHTA and CDR2 is FQGNSA. This CDR3 region has 15 residues. In DNA form, the CDR3 reads TGTGCCAGCAGCACCTACCACAGCCCCAACTACGAGCAGTACTTC. This codes for CASSTYHSPNYEQYF.

The rearrangement uses TRBV29-1 and TRBJ1-1; D is ambiguous. This CDR3 contains 12 residues. Germline lookup yields CDR1 SQVTM and CDR2 ANQGSEA. The V gene lost 0 bases and the J gene lost 6 bases, with 8 bases spanning the gap. Here the CDR3 reads CSVEDLSSEAFF. The CDR3 DNA sequence: TGCAGCGTTGAAGATCTTAGCTCTGAAGCTTTCTTT.

The rearrangement joins TRBV5-1 to TRBJ1-4; the D gene is possibly TRBD1 (5 bases). The V end lost 3 bases, the J end lost 1 base, and 7 bases lay between the germline ends. CDR1 SGHRS and CDR2 YFSETQ come from the germline V gene. The CDR3 is made up of 14 amino acids. CDR3 nucleotide sequence: TGCGCCAGCAGCTCGACAGTAACTAATGAAAAACTGTTTTTT. Translated: CASSSTVTNEKLFF.

This clone has more than one count but fewer than ten. V usage is TRBV7-6 and J usage is TRBJ2-1; D is ambiguous. Germline V lookup: CDR1 SGHVS, CDR2 FNYEAQ. The CDR3 totals 13 residues. V lost 3 bases to trimming and J lost 0 bases, with 3 bases between them. The CDR3 coding sequence is TGTGCCAGCAGCTTTAGCTCCTACAATGAGCAGTTCTTC. This gives the protein CASSFSSYNEQFF.

The chain carries TRBV9 and TRBJ2-4; TRBD1 aligns across 11 bases. The CDR3 is 15 amino acids. V lost 3 bases and J lost 9; bases outside the gene matches: 8. Germline V CDR1 and CDR2: SGDLS, YYNGEE. Written as DNA, the CDR3 is TGTGCCAGCAGCGCCTGGGACAGGGGGAGGGGCATTCAGTACTTC. It specifies CASSAWDRGRGIQYF.

V gene TRBV9 combines with J gene TRBJ2-7; 7 bases agree with TRBD2. The CDR3 has 15 residues. The V and J ends lost 0 bases and 2 bases, in that order; junction bases with no gene match: 5. Germline CDR1 reads SGDLS; CDR2 reads YYNGEE. CDR3 coding DNA: TGTGCCAGCAGCGTAGCGACGGGAGGCACCTACGAGCAGTACTTC. Protein product: CASSVATGGTYEQYF.

This chain links TRBV27 with TRBJ1-1, with D tentatively TRBD1 (6 bases). CDR3 length: 14 amino acids. V gave up 7 bases and J gave up 5 bases, with 17 bases separating them. Germline values: CDR1 MNHEY, CDR2 SMNVEV (reference sequence). The CDR3 reads CASTFSQGYTEAFF. DNA for the CDR3: TGTGCCAGCACTTTCTCTCAGGGGTATACTGAAGCTTTCTTT.

The chain carries TRBV4-3 and TRBJ2-5; 10 bases are shared with TRBD1. Losses at the gene ends were 4 bases for V and 2 bases for J; bases not matched to a gene: 4. The CDR3 consists of 15 residues. Germline V gene lookup returns CDR1 LGHNA and CDR2 YSLEER. CDR3: CASSPGQGPQETQYF. In DNA form, the CDR3 reads TGCGCCAGCAGCCCGGGACAGGGGCCTCAAGAGACCCAGTACTTC.

The chain is built from TRBV7-6 and TRBJ2-7, with D hard to call. Germline CDR1 SGHVS, CDR2 FNYEAQ. The CDR3 has 15 amino acids. V gave up 0 bases and J gave up 0 bases, with 9 bases separating them. The CDR3 nucleotides read TGTGCCAGCAGCTTAGCGGGCGAGAGCTCCTACGAGCAGTACTTC. This encodes CASSLAGESSYEQYF. Variable domain in full (rest from reference TRBV7-6 and TRBJ2-7): GAGVSQSPRYKVTKRGQDVALRCDPISGHVSLYWYRQALGQGPEFLTYFNYEAQQDKSGLPNDRFSAERPEGSISTLTIQRTEQRDSAMYRCASSLAGESSYEQYFGPGTRLTVT.

The chain joins TRBV7-8 to TRBJ1-1; D is perhaps TRBD1 (5 bases). CDR1 SGHVS and CDR2 FQNEAQ come from the germline V gene. V was pared by 4 bases and J by 1 base, with 13 bases between. CDR3 size: 15 residues. CDR3 residues: CASSSSTAGNTEAFF. For the CDR3, the DNA is TGTGCCAGCAGCTCCTCGACAGCGGGGAACACTGAAGCTTTCTTT.

This chain joins TRBV27 and TRBJ2-1; 7 nucleotides match TRBD2. The germline V gene has CDR1 MNHEY and CDR2 SMNVEV (reference sequence). With 5 bases clipped from V and 1 base from J, the junction kept 11 bases outside the gene matches. The CDR3 has 17 residues. The chain's CDR3 is CASSPPAGEGSYNEQFF. The CDR3 nucleotides are TGTGCCAGCAGTCCCCCGGCGGGGGAGGGATCCTACAATGAGCAGTTCTTC.

The chain employs TRBV7-3 and TRBJ2-1; no definite D call. The V end lost 2 bases, the J end lost 5 bases, and 4 bases lay between the germline ends. Per germline, CDR1 SGHTA and CDR2 FQGTGA. This CDR3 spans 12 amino acids. CDR3 protein: CASSLRDNEQFF. In DNA, the CDR3 is TGTGCCAGCAGCTTACGCGACAATGAGCAGTTCTTC.

The gene calls are TRBV10-2 and TRBJ2-1, with TRBD2 as a possible D gene (6 bases). V lost 4 bases and J lost 8, with 15 bases in between. This CDR3 comprises 14 residues. Germline V CDR1 and CDR2: WSHSY, SAAADI. CDR3 in DNA: TGCGCCAGCAGTGGTACTAGCACCAACGATGAGCAGTTCTTC. Protein sequence: CASSGTSTNDEQFF.

The chain carries TRBV6-6 and TRBJ2-5; TRBD2 aligns across 8 bases. Germline V lookup: CDR1 MNHNY, CDR2 SVGAGI (reference sequence). CDR3 size: 15 residues. V shed 0 bases, J shed 4 bases, and the junction held 4 bases outside the gene matches. The DNA for the CDR3 is TGTGCCAGCAGTTACTCAGGACTAGCCGTAGAGACCCAGTACTTC. Protein product: CASSYSGLAVETQYF.

The rearrangement links TRBV30 to TRBJ1-2; D ambiguous. Trimming took off 3 bases at V and 4 bases at J, with 21 bases between the two ends. The CDR3 consists of 16 residues. Per germline, CDR1 GTSNPN and CDR2 SVGIG (reference sequence). CDR3 region: CAWRGGSNQMGYGYTF. CDR3 in DNA: TGTGCCTGGAGAGGCGGATCTAACCAAATGGGCTATGGCTACACCTTC.

This clone is a singleton in its sample. The rearrangement links TRBV19 to TRBJ1-1, with TRBD1 matching 7 bases. Germline CDR1 reads LNHDA; CDR2 reads SQIVND (reference sequence). The CDR3 loop spans 15 amino acids. V was pared by 4 bases and J by 6 bases, with 11 bases of the junction left unmatched. The DNA of the CDR3 is TGTGCCAGTAGTACCCTCCTCGACAGGGACGCTGAAGCTTTCTTT. Its protein product is CASSTLLDRDAEAFF.

The CDR3 region is CASSRRTAAYGYTF. DNA for the CDR3: TGTGCCAGCAGTCGAAGGACAGCGGCCTATGGCTACACCTTC. V and J are TRBV28 and TRBJ1-2, with D possibly matching TRBD1 (6 bases). Trimming cost V 5 bases and J 4 bases, with 14 bases left between them. CDR1 is MDHEN and CDR2 is SYDVKM in the germline V gene. The CDR3 loop spans 14 amino acids.

The rearrangement uses TRBV27 and TRBJ1-3; D unresolved. CDR1 is MNHEY, CDR2 SMNVEV, per germline (reference sequence). The V end was cut by 3 bases, the J end by 4 bases, with 7 bases between. This CDR3 contains 13 residues. Here the CDR3 reads CASSFTVGNTIYF. In DNA, the CDR3 is TGTGCCAGCAGTTTTACAGTCGGAAACACCATATATTTT.

The CDR3 spells CAWRKQGASEQFF. CDR3 coding DNA: TGTGCCTGGAGAAAGCAGGGGGCTAGTGAGCAGTTCTTC. The V and J genes are TRBV30 and TRBJ2-1; the match to TRBD1 covers 8 bases. CDR3 length equals 13 residues. V lost 3 bases, J lost 9 bases, and 7 bases stayed unmatched. The germline V gene encodes CDR1 GTSNPN and CDR2 SVGIG (reference sequence). The whole variable domain, filled in from reference TRBV30 and TRBJ2-1, reads SQTIHQWPATLVQPVGSPLSLECTVEGTSNPNLYWYRQAAGRGLQLLFYSVGIGQISSEVPQNLSASRPQDRQFILSSKKLLLSDSGFYLCAWRKQGASEQFFGPGTRLTVL.

The V call is TRBV19, the J call TRBJ1-5; TRBD1 aligns across 7 bases. From germline, CDR1 is LNHDA and CDR2 SQIVND (reference sequence). The CDR3 is 15 residues long. With V trimmed by 5 bases and J by 1 base, 5 bases remained unmatched. The CDR3 region is CASSLWDRSNQPQHF. The CDR3 DNA reads TGTGCCAGTAGTCTATGGGACAGAAGCAATCAGCCCCAGCATTTT.

J is TRBJ2-2 and V is TRBV11-2; possible D gene TRBD1, 5 bases. The CDR3 is 14 amino acids. Germline CDR1 is SGHAT and CDR2 is FQNNGV. V was shortened by 3 bases and J by 2 bases, with 7 bases between the two germline ends. CDR3 protein: CASSFGQNTGELFF. CDR3 bases: TGTGCCAGCAGCTTCGGACAAAACACCGGGGAGCTGTTTTTT.

The chain is built from TRBV7-2 and TRBJ2-1; the D gene is possibly TRBD2 (6 bases). V was pared by 1 base and J by 7 bases, with 14 bases between. CDR1 is SGHTA and CDR2 is FQGNSA in the germline V gene. The CDR3 contains 15 residues. CDR3: CASSLVWRDWNEQFF. In DNA, the CDR3 is TGTGCCAGCAGCTTAGTTTGGAGGGATTGGAATGAGCAGTTCTTC.

The chain couples TRBV6-5 to TRBJ2-1; TRBD1 aligns across 8 bases. The CDR3 contains 14 residues. Germline CDR1 reads MNHEY; CDR2 reads SVGAGI. V lost 5 bases to trimming and J lost 11 bases; unmatched junction nucleotides: 11. The CDR3 DNA reads TGTGCCAGCAGTCCCGTTTTGGGGACAGGCAAGCAGTTCTTC. Its translation is CASSPVLGTGKQFF.

The V call is TRBV9, the J call TRBJ2-5, with D possibly matching TRBD2 (6 bases). Trimming cost V 3 bases and J 5 bases, with 20 bases left between them. The CDR3 covers 16 residues. Germline V gene sequence: CDR1 SGDLS, CDR2 YYNGEE. The CDR3 DNA sequence: TGTGCCAGCAGCGGGCCCACGAGGGGCAGCGGGGAGACCCAGTACTTC. This sequence encodes CASSGPTRGSGETQYF.

This chain connects TRBV7-9 to TRBJ2-7, with a tentative D call TRBD2 (5 bases). The CDR3 loop spans 13 amino acids. The V end lost 7 bases, the J end lost 1 base, and 11 bases lay between the germline ends. Germline V gene data show CDR1 as SEHNR and CDR2 as FQNEAQ (reference sequence). Here the CDR3 reads CASIPEGSYEQYF. In DNA form, the CDR3 reads TGTGCCAGCATACCCGAGGGTTCCTACGAGCAGTACTTC.